Listed here is a single T cell receptor beta chain. Per germline, CDR1 SGHTA and CDR2 FQGTGA. Trimming cost V 2 bases and J 7 bases, with 14 bases left between them. The CDR3 is 15 amino acids. Here immunoSEQ multiplex PCR was the method, and the copy in TCRdb shows in-frame clones only, minus some. The data show approximately 110,000 clones, roughly 85% seen once. The sample is drawn from a study of blood T cell repertoires in COVID-19. Study details: Samples taken during acute and convalescent COVID-19 were collected in the United States, Italy and Spain.

The sample taken for sequencing was peripheral blood. This chain uses TRBV7-3 with TRBJ2-2, with D possibly matching TRBD1 (5 bases). The sequence came from a woman aged 55-69 years with COVID-19, enrolled during active disease. The CDR3 sequence is CASSLQGQGYGELFF. The CDR3 nucleotides are TGTGCCAGCAGCTTACAAGGGCAGGGTTACGGGGAGCTGTTTTTT.